This T cell receptor (beta chain) is from a study of T cell clonotyping in hematopoietic cell transplantation. Looked up from germline, CDR1 is SGHRS and CDR2 is YFSETQ. With 4 bases removed from V and 2 bases from J, the gap between germline ends came to 13 bases. The CDR3 consists of 14 residues. The method was immunoSEQ multiplex PCR; TCRdb's version includes in-frame clones alone and lacks a portion of them. The data show more than 10,000 clones, about 70% seen once. This specimen was peripheral blood mononuclear cells, taken 180 days after allogeneic stem cell transplant. The sequence was collected from a male patient aged 60 to 75 who had an allogeneic stem cell transplant from an unrelated donor, so the T cells may come from the graft donor. Some clones in this sample may be carry-over from other donors' samples. This chain joins TRBV5-1 and TRBJ2-7; D is perhaps TRBD2 (5 bases). CDR3 nucleotides: TGCGCCAGCAGCCTAGGGCGGACTCCCTACGAGCAGTACTTC. It is translated as CASSLGRTPYEQYF.